This passage covers 15 T cell receptor beta chains from one sample sequenced in a study of multiple sclerosis patients with progressive multifocal leukoencephalopathy (dated by TCRdb to the late 2010s). The library came from the immunoSEQ multiplex PCR assay. TCRdb carries this immuneACCESS record with in-frame sequences only. Its versions omit some clonotypes, under half of them owing to an unresolved V gene in the studies checked, with the rest unexplained. This sample has some 28,000 clones in its table, and 90% of those were observed once. Approximately 1.3% of the sample lies in the top ten. This sample's time point label indicates: around 12 months of natalizumab therapy. This specimen's treatment or condition label, interpreted: on natalizumab therapy at sampling. The specimen comprised PBMCs, sampled from a patient treated with natalizumab. The receptors shown here come from a human donor with multiple sclerosis.

The genes are TRBV19 and TRBJ1-1, with D maybe TRBD1 (6 bases). CDR3 length equals 13 residues. Germline CDR1 is LNHDA and CDR2 is SQIVND (reference sequence). Trimming left V 4 bases short and J 11 bases short, with 17 bases between. CDR3 nucleotide sequence: TGTGCCAGTAGTACGCAAACAGGGTTAGAGGCTTTCTTT. It is translated as CASSTQTGLEAFF.

The chain links TRBV9 to TRBJ1-1; D is uncertain. This CDR3 comprises 15 residues. Germline V gene data show CDR1 as SGDLS and CDR2 as YYNGEE. V shed 1 base and J shed 0 bases, with 10 bases lying between them. CDR3 sequence reads: CASSVSGLMNTEAFF. The CDR3 nucleotides read TGTGCCAGCAGCGTATCGGGCCTTATGAACACTGAAGCTTTCTTT.

V is TRBV27 and J is TRBJ2-1; maybe TRBD1 (6 bases). V dropped 4 bases and J dropped 2 bases, with 12 bases sitting between them. This CDR3 has 15 residues. CDR1 and CDR2 from the germline V gene are MNHEY and SMNVEV (reference sequence). The CDR3 sequence is CASSSETGAYNEQFF. The CDR3 DNA is TGTGCCAGCAGTTCAGAGACAGGAGCCTACAATGAGCAGTTCTTC.

This chain connects TRBV4-1 to TRBJ2-7; 7 nucleotides match TRBD1. V shed 1 base, J shed 4 bases, and the junction held 7 bases outside the gene matches. Germline V gives CDR1 MGHRA, CDR2 YSYEKL. The CDR3 runs to 15 residues. The CDR3 coding sequence is TGCGCCAGCAGCCAAGGGACCGGGACAGTATACGAGCAGTACTTC. Translation: CASSQGTGTVYEQYF.

The chain combines TRBV30 with TRBJ2-6; D call uncertain. V was cut by 3 bases and J by 4 bases, with 7 bases left in between. There are 13 residues in the CDR3. CDR1 GTSNPN and CDR2 SVGIG come from the germline V gene (reference sequence). CDR3 amino acids: CAWRKAGANVLTF. The CDR3 DNA reads TGTGCCTGGAGGAAGGCGGGGGCCAACGTCCTGACTTTC.

This clone turned up a few times. This chain joins TRBV10-3 and TRBJ1-2; D is unresolved. V shed 3 bases and J shed 2 bases, with 13 bases lying between them. The CDR3 is 15 amino acids. CDR1 and CDR2 (germline): ENHRY, SYGVKD. The DNA for the CDR3 is TGTGCCATCAGTGACGCAGGTAGCGGAAACTATGGCTACACCTTC. Translated: CAISDAGSGNYGYTF.

The V and J genes are TRBV2 and TRBJ2-4, with D uncertain. Per the germline V gene, CDR1 is SNHLY and CDR2 is FYNNEI. V lost 6 bases, J lost 3 bases, and 0 bases lay in between. This CDR3 has 10 amino acids. CDR3 amino acids: CASSKNIQYF. The DNA of the CDR3 is TGTGCCAGCAGCAAAAACATTCAGTACTTC.

For this clone: At the DNA level, this CDR3 is encoded by other sequences in the same sample as well. The chain is built from TRBV5-6 and TRBJ1-5; tentative D call: TRBD1 (6 bases). Germline V gene lookup returns CDR1 SGHDT and CDR2 YYEEEE. The CDR3 spans 13 residues. Trimming removed 4 bases from V and 5 bases from J, with 10 bases in between. In DNA, the CDR3 is TGTGCCAGCAGCACAGGGCGGGATCAGCCCCAGCATTTT. Its protein is CASSTGRDQPQHF.

J is TRBJ2-6 and V is TRBV5-8; D ambiguous. The CDR3 length is 17 residues. Trimming pared 9 bases from V and 5 bases from J, leaving 24 bases between. Looked up from germline, CDR1 is SGHTS and CDR2 is YDEGEE. The CDR3 reads CAIAPPHTQSRANVLTF. CDR3 nucleotides: TGTGCCATCGCTCCACCTCACACACAAAGTCGGGCCAACGTCCTGACTTTC. The full variable domain, its missing parts supplied by reference TRBV5-8 and TRBJ2-6, is EAGVTQSPTHLIKTRGQQATLRCSPISGHTSVYWYQQALGLGLQFLLWYDEGEERNRGNFPPRFSGRQFPNYSSELNVNALELEDSALYLCAIAPPHTQSRANVLTFGAGSRLTVL.

V usage is TRBV9 and J usage is TRBJ1-6; D uncertain. The CDR3 runs 15 residues. In germline, CDR1 is SGDLS, CDR2 YYNGEE. V lost 0 bases and J 5 bases, leaving 9 bases between the germline ends. The CDR3 region is CASSVALRNNSPLHF. CDR3 nucleotides: TGTGCCAGCAGCGTAGCCCTGCGCAATAATTCACCCCTCCACTTT.

This chain joins TRBV2 and TRBJ2-5, with TRBD2 matching over 9 bases. Looked up from germline, CDR1 is SNHLY and CDR2 is FYNNEI. The V and J ends lost 4 bases and 3 bases, in that order; junction bases with no gene match: 18. The CDR3 runs 19 residues. The CDR3 region has the DNA TGTGCCAGCAGTGTAACAGGGGCGCTGGAGCGGGGGGCCGAAGAGACCCAGTACTTC. As protein: CASSVTGALERGAEETQYF.

This chain joins TRBV4-1 and TRBJ1-1; possible D gene TRBD1, 6 bases. Trimming took 3 bases from V and 1 from J, leaving 12 bases between them. Germline V lookup: CDR1 MGHRA, CDR2 YSYEKL. The CDR3 loop spans 15 amino acids. DNA of the CDR3: TGCGCCAGCAGCCACCCACAGGGCAAGAACACTGAAGCTTTCTTT. It specifies CASSHPQGKNTEAFF.

About this clone: The junction differs from germline at one of its ends, possibly a read error. The rearrangement uses TRBV7-9 and TRBJ2-3, with a possible D match to TRBD2 (5 bases). The CDR3 is 15 amino acids. Per the germline V gene, CDR1 is SEHNR and CDR2 is FQNEAQ (reference sequence). The CDR3 DNA reads as TGTGCCGGCAGCTTAGTTCGGGGTCCCACGGATACGCAGTATTTT. The encoded protein is CAGSLVRGPTDTQYF.

The gene calls are TRBV7-2 and TRBJ2-3; D is tentatively TRBD1 or TRBD2 (5 bases each). From germline, CDR1 is SGHTA and CDR2 FQGNSA. The CDR3 runs 15 residues. Deletions cut 1 base from V and 4 bases from J, with 12 bases between. Here the CDR3 DNA reads TGTGCCAGCAGCTTAGGAGGGACCGCTGCAGATACGCAGTATTTT. Residues: CASSLGGTAADTQYF.

V is TRBV6-5 and J is TRBJ2-2, with D possibly TRBD1 on 5 matching bases. The ends were cut back, 0 bases at V and 5 bases at J, with 7 bases in the middle. This CDR3 is 14 amino acids long. Germline loops: CDR1 MNHEY, CDR2 SVGAGI. The CDR3 loop is CASSYSTVTGELFF. The CDR3 DNA reads TGTGCCAGCAGTTACTCGACAGTTACCGGGGAGCTGTTTTTT.